This is a list of T cell receptor beta chains from one sample in a study of blood T cell repertoires in COVID-19. Assay: immunoSEQ multiplex PCR; the TCRdb copy retains only in-frame clones and omits some. This table holds approximately 240,000 clones, 87% found once. What was sequenced was PBMCs or T cells enriched from blood (not recorded which). The receptors stem from a woman in her twenties or thirties with acute COVID-19. Both conserved end residues are part of each CDR3. A D gene is named only where the DNA matches it firmly. Only part of the rows carry a size: once, few, many, or a class if the clone is expanded.

d_call,clone_size,j_call,v_call,cdr3_aa,cdr3_nt
TRBD2,few,TRBJ2-1,TRBV6-1,CASSPKAGGYNEQFF,TGTGCCAGCAGTCCCAAAGCGGGAGGCTACAATGAGCAGTTCTTC
TRBD2,.,TRBJ2-1,TRBV18,CASSPTKRGTSYNEQFF,TGTGCCAGCTCACCGACTAAGCGGGGGACATCCTACAATGAGCAGTTCTTC
TRBD2,.,TRBJ2-4,TRBV29-1,CSVASTSGVQYF,TGCAGCGTCGCGTCGACTAGCGGGGTTCAGTACTTC
TRBD2,.,TRBJ2-3,TRBV28,CASSFPGGGATDTQYF,TGTGCCAGCAGTTTCCCGGGCGGGGGGGCCACAGATACGCAGTATTTT
TRBD2,once,TRBJ2-1,TRBV28,CASREPGGAISKNEQFF,TGTGCCAGCAGGGAACCCGGGGGGGCCATCTCGAAGAATGAGCAGTTCTTC
.,.,TRBJ2-1,TRBV27,CASSFSSYNEQFF,TGTGCCAGCAGTTTTAGCTCCTACAATGAGCAGTTCTTC
TRBD1,.,TRBJ1-1,TRBV7-9,CASSSQGVGTEAFF,TGTGCCAGCAGCTCACAGGGGGTCGGTACTGAAGCTTTCTTT
.,.,TRBJ1-3,TRBV2,CASSLPVSSGNTIYF,TGTGCCAGCAGTTTGCCTGTTAGCTCTGGAAACACCATATATTTT
TRBD1,.,TRBJ2-5,TRBV2,CASGNDRGTRAQETQYF,TGTGCCAGCGGGAATGACAGGGGTACAAGGGCACAAGAGACCCAGTACTTC
TRBD1,.,TRBJ1-4,TRBV28,CASSFGTGYNEKLFF,TGTGCCAGCAGTTTTGGGACAGGGTATAATGAAAAACTGTTTTTT
.,.,TRBJ1-2,TRBV5-1,CASSLDMNYGYTF,TGCGCCAGCAGCTTGGATATGAACTATGGCTACACCTTC
.,.,TRBJ1-1,TRBV14,CASSQEQNTEAFF,TGTGCCAGCAGCCAAGAACAAAACACTGAAGCTTTCTTT
.,.,TRBJ1-3,TRBV5-6,CASTGTNSGNTIYF,TGTGCCAGCACCGGGACAAACTCTGGAAACACCATATATTTT
.,.,TRBJ1-2,TRBV5-6,CASSSGSFSYTF,TGTGCCAGCAGCTCGGGGTCCTTTAGCTACACCTTC
TRBD2,.,TRBJ2-5,TRBV6-1,CASSALAGSGGQETQYF,TGTGCCAGCAGTGCACTAGCGGGAAGTGGGGGTCAAGAGACCCAGTACTTC
TRBD1,.,TRBJ1-6,TRBV11-2,CASSPGQGDDSPLHF,TGTGCCAGCAGCCCCGGACAGGGAGACGATTCACCCCTCCACTTT
.,.,TRBJ1-1,TRBV2,CASSAGVNTEAFF,TGTGCCAGCAGTGCAGGGGTGAACACTGAAGCTTTCTTT
.,.,TRBJ2-1,TRBV5-6,CASRFLVPGQRVNNEQFF,TGTGCCAGCAGGTTTCTCGTCCCAGGCCAGCGGGTCAACAATGAGCAGTTCTTC
.,.,TRBJ2-7,TRBV30,CAWSVSAVTYEQYF,TGTGCCTGGAGTGTATCGGCGGTCACCTACGAGCAGTACTTC
TRBD1,.,TRBJ1-4,TRBV11-2,CASSKGQVNEKLFF,TGTGCCAGCAGCAAAGGACAGGTTAATGAAAAACTGTTTTTT
.,.,TRBJ1-5,TRBV7-3,CASSPTSGIQPQHF,TGTGCCAGCAGCCCCACTTCGGGGATCCAGCCCCAGCATTTT
TRBD2,.,TRBJ2-1,TRBV3-1/TRBV3-2,CASSQGGGAYNEQFF,TGTGCCAGCAGCCAAGGCGGGGGGGCTTACAATGAGCAGTTCTTC
TRBD2,.,TRBJ2-5,TRBV4-2,CASSQDRLAPGTQYF,TGTGCCAGCAGCCAAGACCGACTAGCGCCGGGGACCCAGTACTTC
.,.,TRBJ2-3,TRBV2,CASGEEGQYTDTQYF,TGTGCCAGCGGGGAGGAGGGGCAATACACAGATACGCAGTATTTT
TRBD2,.,TRBJ2-1,TRBV11-1,CASSHQTSGTYNEQFF,TGTGCCAGCAGCCACCAGACTAGCGGAACATACAATGAGCAGTTCTTC
TRBD2,.,TRBJ2-1,TRBV9,CASSIRTSGDYNEQFF,TGTGCCAGCAGCATTCGGACTAGCGGAGACTACAATGAGCAGTTCTTC
TRBD2,.,TRBJ2-5,TRBV11-1,CASSLAAGTKYF,TGTGCCAGCAGCTTAGCCGCCGGGACTAAGTACTTC
.,once,TRBJ2-5,TRBV15,CATSRPGGQETQYF,TGTGCCACCAGCAGACCAGGTGGCCAAGAGACCCAGTACTTC
TRBD2,.,TRBJ2-3,TRBV2,CASTGSGSSHSF,TGTGCCAGCACAGGTAGCGGGAGCTCGCATAGTTTT
.,.,TRBJ1-1,TRBV28,CASSFYSLNTEAFF,TGTGCCAGCAGTTTTTACAGCTTGAACACTGAAGCTTTCTTT
TRBD1,.,TRBJ1-4,TRBV27,CASSPLGRGPEKLFF,TGTGCCAGCAGTCCCCTGGGCAGGGGGCCTGAAAAACTGTTTTTT
TRBD2,.,TRBJ2-5,TRBV15,CATSSVGRGAQETQYF,TGTGCCACCAGCAGTGTGGGGAGGGGAGCACAAGAGACCCAGTACTTC
.,once,TRBJ1-2,TRBV7-2,CASSSRGGGGYTF,TGTGCCAGCAGCTCCCGCGGGGGAGGCGGCTACACCTTC
TRBD1,.,TRBJ1-5,TRBV19,CASSFQTGPNQPQHF,TGTGCCAGTAGTTTCCAGACAGGGCCTAATCAGCCCCAGCATTTT
TRBD1,.,TRBJ2-7,TRBV7-2,CASSAGQGVVYEQYF,TGTGCCAGCAGCGCGGGACAGGGGGTCGTCTACGAGCAGTACTTC
TRBD2,.,TRBJ2-1,TRBV24-1,CATRAGANYNEQFF,TGTGCCACCAGAGCGGGGGCGAATTACAATGAGCAGTTCTTC
TRBD1,.,TRBJ2-7,TRBV19,CASSIAGGSYEQYF,TGTGCCAGTAGTATTGCAGGGGGCTCGTACGAGCAGTACTTC
.,.,TRBJ1-2,TRBV24-1,CATATKGPDGYTF,TGTGCCACCGCAACGAAGGGGCCAGATGGCTACACCTTC
.,.,TRBJ1-3,TRBV2,CASTPLGGSGNTIYF,TGTGCCAGCACCCCCCTGGGGGGCTCTGGAAACACCATATATTTT
TRBD1,few,TRBJ1-3,TRBV9,CASSVGLAGTGSGNTIYF,TGTGCCAGCAGCGTAGGGTTGGCGGGGACAGGCTCTGGAAACACCATATATTTT
.,.,TRBJ2-7,TRBV27,CASSFQPGLYYEQYF,TGTGCCAGCAGTTTTCAGCCTGGGCTTTACTACGAGCAGTACTTC
TRBD2,.,TRBJ2-3,TRBV10-3,CAISEFETSGRHTQYF,TGTGCCATCAGTGAGTTTGAGACTAGCGGGAGACATACGCAGTATTTT
.,once,TRBJ1-5,TRBV6-5,CASSLAGAQPQHF,TGTGCCAGCAGCCTAGCAGGGGCTCAGCCCCAGCATTTT
TRBD1,.,TRBJ1-2,TRBV5-5,CASSLGPTLTGIGGYTF,TGTGCCAGCAGCTTGGGCCCGACCCTGACAGGGATCGGGGGCTACACCTTC
TRBD2,.,TRBJ2-2,TRBV6-2/TRBV6-3,CASSYREGRTGELFF,TGTGCCAGCAGTTACCGGGAGGGCCGCACCGGGGAGCTGTTTTTT
TRBD1,few,TRBJ2-7,TRBV19,CASSTGTGYEQYF,TGTGCCAGTAGTACCGGGACAGGCTACGAGCAGTACTTC
.,.,TRBJ2-4,TRBV7-9,CASSSPDSRAAKNIQYF,TGTGCCAGCAGCTCCCCGGACTCAAGGGCGGCCAAAAACATTCAGTACTTC
.,.,TRBJ2-3,TRBV7-3,CASSTSGADTQYF,TGTGCCAGCAGCACCTCAGGGGCAGATACGCAGTATTTT
.,.,TRBJ2-7,TRBV5-4,CASSLGPEASSYEQYF,TGTGCCAGCAGCTTGGGGCCGGAGGCCAGCTCCTACGAGCAGTACTTC
TRBD1,.,TRBJ2-1,TRBV27,CASRFRGQGARDEQFF,TGTGCCAGCAGATTTCGGGGACAGGGGGCTCGGGATGAGCAGTTCTTC
TRBD1,.,TRBJ1-4,TRBV3-1/TRBV3-2,CASSAGTGGATNEKLFF,TGTGCCAGCAGCGCCGGGACAGGGGGCGCAACTAATGAAAAACTGTTTTTT
.,once,TRBJ1-2,TRBV27,CASSPRWGVYGYTF,TGTGCCAGCAGTCCTCGGTGGGGGGTCTATGGCTACACCTTC
.,.,TRBJ2-2,TRBV28,CASSLRPSRGTGELFF,TGTGCCAGCAGTTTACGGCCCTCTAGGGGGACCGGGGAGCTGTTTTTT
.,.,TRBJ2-5,TRBV2,CASGGTDQETQYF,TGTGCCAGCGGCGGGACAGACCAAGAGACCCAGTACTTC
TRBD1,.,TRBJ2-2,TRBV7-3,CASSLPGQGAPGELFF,TGTGCCAGCAGCTTACCCGGACAGGGGGCGCCCGGGGAGCTGTTTTTT